The sequence of this TCR beta chain was determined in a study of cytomegalovirus exposure and HLA in healthy donors. General study results and limits: Cytomegalovirus status was reportedly diagnosed by the classifier with high sensitivity and specificity.

The CDR3 has 13 residues. V gave up 3 bases and J gave up 6 bases, with 9 bases separating them. Germline CDR1 is SGDLS and CDR2 is YYNGEE. On this clone: As yet, its antigen is unknown.

The PCR employed 60 Vbeta primers together with 13 Jbeta primers. Using immunoSEQ multiplex PCR, the repertoire was profiled, and TCRdb retains in-frame clones only, with some absent. The sample carries 220,000 or so clones, more than 60% recorded once. Sequenced: PBMCs. The TCR comes from a man aged 50 to 59 in good health and CMV-seronegative. The rearrangement uses TRBV9 and TRBJ2-2, with no clear D. CDR3 nucleotide sequence: TGTGCCAGCAGCGGTATTTCAGCCGGGGAGCTGTTTTTT. It specifies CASSGISAGELFF.